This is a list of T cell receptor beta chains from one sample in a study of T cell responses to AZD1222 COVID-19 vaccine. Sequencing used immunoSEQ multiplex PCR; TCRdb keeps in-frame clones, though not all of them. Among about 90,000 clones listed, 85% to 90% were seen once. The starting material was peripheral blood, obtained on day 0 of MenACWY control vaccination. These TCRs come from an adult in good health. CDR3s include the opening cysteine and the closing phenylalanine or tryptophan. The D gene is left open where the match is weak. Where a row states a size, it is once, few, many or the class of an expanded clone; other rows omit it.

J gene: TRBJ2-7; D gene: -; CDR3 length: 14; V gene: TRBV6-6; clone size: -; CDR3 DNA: TGTGCCAGCAGTTCCCAAGGGGTGTCCTACGAGCAGTACTTC; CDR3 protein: CASSSQGVSYEQYF
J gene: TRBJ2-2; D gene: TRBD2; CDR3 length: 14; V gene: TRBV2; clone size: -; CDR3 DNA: TGTGCCAGCAGTGGGAGACTAGCGACCGGGGAGCTGTTTTTT; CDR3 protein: CASSGRLATGELFF
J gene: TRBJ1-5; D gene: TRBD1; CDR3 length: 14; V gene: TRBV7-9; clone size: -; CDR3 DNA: TGTGCCAGCAGCCCCGACAGGGGAAATCAGCCCCAGCATTTT; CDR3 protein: CASSPDRGNQPQHF
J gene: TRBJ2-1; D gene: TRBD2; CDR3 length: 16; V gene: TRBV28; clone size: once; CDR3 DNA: TGTGCCAGCAGTCGGACCTCTAGCGGGGGTTACAATGAGCAGTTCTTC; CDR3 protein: CASSRTSSGGYNEQFF
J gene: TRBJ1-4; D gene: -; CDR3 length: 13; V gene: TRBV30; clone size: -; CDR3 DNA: TGTGCCTGGAGTACAGGGAGGGGAGAAAAACTGTTTTTT; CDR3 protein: CAWSTGRGEKLFF
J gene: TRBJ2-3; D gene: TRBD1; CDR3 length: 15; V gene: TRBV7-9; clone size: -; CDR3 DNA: TGTGCCAGCAGCTTAGAGGGACAGGTGACGGATACGCAGTATTTT; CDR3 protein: CASSLEGQVTDTQYF
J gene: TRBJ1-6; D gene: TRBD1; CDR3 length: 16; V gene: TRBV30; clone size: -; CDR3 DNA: TGTGCCTGGCTGGACAGGGGGCGATCCTATAATTCACCCCTCCACTTT; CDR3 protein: CAWLDRGRSYNSPLHF
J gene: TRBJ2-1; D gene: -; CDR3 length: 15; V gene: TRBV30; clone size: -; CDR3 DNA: TGTGCCTGGAGTGTTTCGCGAGGGCCTATCCTGGAGCAGTTCTTC; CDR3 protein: CAWSVSRGPILEQFF
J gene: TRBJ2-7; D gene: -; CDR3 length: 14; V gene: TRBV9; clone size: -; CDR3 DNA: TGTGCCAGCAGCGTCGGGGCGGACTCCTACGAGCAGTACTTC; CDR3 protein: CASSVGADSYEQYF
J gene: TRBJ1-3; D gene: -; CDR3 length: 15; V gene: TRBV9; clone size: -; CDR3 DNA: TGTGCCAGCAGCGTAAGCGCAGGGAAGGGACACACCATATATTTT; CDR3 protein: CASSVSAGKGHTIYF
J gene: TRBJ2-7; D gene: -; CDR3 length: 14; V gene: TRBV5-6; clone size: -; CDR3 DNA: TGTGCCAGCAGCTTTGGGGAATCGGTCCGCGAGCAGTACTTC; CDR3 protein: CASSFGESVREQYF